Listed here is a single TCR beta chain. Per the germline V gene, CDR1 is SGHNT and CDR2 is YENEEA. V lost 2 bases, J lost 3 bases, and 28 bases lay in between. This CDR3 spans 20 amino acids. This sample was taken from a study of blood T cell repertoires in COVID-19. About the study: COVID-19 samples from acute and convalescent phases originated in the United States, Italy and Spain.

The Seattle patients joined while their infection was active and were tracked longitudinally afterward. TCRdb's table, derived via immunoSEQ multiplex PCR, lists solely in-frame clones and lacks some. The repertoire includes hundreds of thousands of clones, 65% to 85% of them detected once, and roughly 1.3% sits in the top ten. V and J are TRBV11-3 and TRBJ1-2; D unclear. The TCR originated in a woman in her twenties or thirties with COVID-19, enrolled during active disease. Sequencing was carried out using peripheral blood. The CDR3 spells CASSLPHPPTNSGDYYGYTF. The CDR3 DNA is TGTGCCAGCAGCTTACCTCACCCTCCAACCAACTCGGGTGACTACTATGGCTACACCTTC.